This TCR beta chain was obtained from a study of T cells after yellow fever vaccination. TCRdb reprocessed the 5' RACE reads with MiXCR, giving one entry per CDR3 protein. The data contain approximately 300,000 distinct CDR3 sequences, approximately 9% of them singletons. This CDR3 is 15 amino acids long. V was shortened by 3 bases and J by 8 bases, with 19 bases between the two germline ends. Germline CDR1 reads SGHTA; CDR2 reads FQGNSA. V is TRBV7-2 and J is TRBJ1-2; D is perhaps TRBD1 (5 bases). The clonotype originates from a man between 18 and 29 years old who received the YFV17D yellow fever vaccine. The sample in question was PBMCs, obtained on the day of the first yellow fever vaccination. The CDR3: CASSFDQGRGRGYTF. DNA of the CDR3: TGTGCCAGCAGCTTCGATCAGGGCCGGGGACGAGGCTACACCTTC.